This T cell receptor (beta chain) was captured by sequencing in a study of T-cell reconstitution after alpha-beta-depleted transplantation in children. Preparing the TCRbeta library involved the use of unique molecular identifiers. TCRdb redid the calling of the PCR reads with MiXCR, one entry per CDR3 protein. The profile shows a few hundred thousand distinct CDR3 sequences, roughly 25% of them singletons. Sequencing was performed on PBMCs, mostly from graft donor cells, taken 180 days after TCRalphabeta/CD19-depleted stem cell transplant. This TCR came from a male patient aged 5 to 17 who had a stem cell transplant for acute lymphoblastic leukemia, so the T cells may come from the graft donor.

This CDR3 reads CASSPGDRVYTEAFF. DNA for the CDR3: TGTGCCAGTAGTCCGGGGGACAGGGTGTACACTGAAGCTTTCTTT. The V gene is TRBV19, the J gene TRBJ1-1; 9 nucleotides agree with TRBD1. The CDR3 runs 15 residues. V was clipped by 5 bases and J by 3 bases; unmatched bases: 7. The germline V gene encodes CDR1 LNHDA and CDR2 SQIVND (reference sequence).